This T cell receptor (beta chain) was sequenced in a study of blood T cells in healthy people across ages. Study observations and caveats: Because sorting was not performed, PBMCs prevented conclusive naive versus antigen-experienced comparison. Long-lived and aged donors differed, with more naive CD4+ cells and higher diversity in the long-lived. CMV status of donors was not determined, possibly confounding expanded clonotype changes.

As for this clonotype: No antigen is known for it.

With a J-beta primer mix and a sample-barcoded 5' primer, a second PCR ran about 7 to 11 cycles. Template switching added a 12-random-nucleotide identifier to every cDNA molecule. Via MiXCR, TCRdb re-called the 5' RACE reads, giving one row per CDR3 protein. The data contain roughly 1.5 million distinct CDR3 sequences, about 42% of them singletons. Germline loops: CDR1 MNHNS, CDR2 SASEGT. This CDR3 comprises 13 residues. V was pared by 9 bases and J by 4 bases, with 4 bases of the junction left unmatched. The receptor was derived from a woman between 18 and 29 years old in good health. The sequenced sample was blood. V usage is TRBV6-1 and J usage is TRBJ2-1, with 9 nucleotides matching TRBD2. In DNA form, the CDR3 reads TGTGCCAGTGCTAGCGGGACTTACAATGAGCAGTTCTTC. Translating gives CASASGTYNEQFF.